One sample yielded the 11 T cell receptor beta chains listed below, sequenced in a study of blood T cell repertoires in COVID-19. Clones were sequenced by immunoSEQ multiplex PCR, and TCRdb holds only the in-frame ones, with some missing. The sample has 250,000 or so clones; about 90% are singletons. Sequencing was done on a sample of peripheral blood. These receptors originate from a woman aged 40 to 50 who had recovered from COVID-19.

The chain is built from TRBV15 and TRBJ2-3; D is unresolved. Germline V lookup: CDR1 LNHNV, CDR2 YYDKDF (reference sequence). V shed 2 bases and J shed 5 bases, with 5 bases lying between them. The CDR3 sequence is 12 residues long. CDR3 region: CATSRRGDTQYF. CDR3 DNA: TGTGCCACCAGCAGAAGAGGAGATACGCAGTATTTT.

The chain joins TRBV7-9 to TRBJ2-7, with D maybe TRBD2 (6 bases). CDR3 size: 14 residues. Trimming pared 3 bases from V and 6 bases from J, leaving 15 bases between. CDR1 is SEHNR, CDR2 FQNEAQ, per germline (reference sequence). CDR3 nucleotides: TGTGCCAGCAGCTTGTCCGGGCGACTAGGCGAGCAGTACTTC. Protein product: CASSLSGRLGEQYF.

The chain uses TRBV20-1 and TRBJ1-3; a weak D match, TRBD1 (5 bases). Germline V gives CDR1 DFQATT, CDR2 SNEGSKA (reference sequence). V lost 3 bases, J lost 3 bases, and 30 bases lay in between. This CDR3 has 20 residues. The DNA for the CDR3 is TGCAGTGCTAGTATTTTGCCGGTCTACTTACAGGACGATATTGGAAACACCATATATTTT. As protein: CSASILPVYLQDDIGNTIYF.

The chain has TRBV5-1 and TRBJ2-2; 9 nucleotides match TRBD2. This CDR3 is 16 amino acids long. V lost 6 bases and J lost 0; bases outside the gene matches: 6. Per the germline V gene, CDR1 is SGHRS and CDR2 is YFSETQ. CDR3 sequence: CASKVSGGTNTGELFF. CDR3 bases: TGCGCCAGCAAGGTTAGCGGGGGAACGAACACCGGGGAGCTGTTTTTT.

Concerning this clone itself: A clone one base away is much larger, so this may be a read error. V gene TRBV5-4 combines with J gene TRBJ1-2; no definite D call. From germline, CDR1 is SGHNT and CDR2 YYREEE (reference sequence). This CDR3 comprises 13 residues. With 2 bases removed from V and 0 bases from J, the gap between germline ends came to 5 bases. The DNA of the CDR3 is TGTGCCAGCAGCTTTGACACTAACTATGGCTACACCTTC. Protein sequence: CASSFDTNYGYTF.

The chain uses TRBV18 and TRBJ1-1; D remains ambiguous. Germline assignment: CDR1 KGHSH and CDR2 LQKENI. CDR3 size: 12 residues. Trimming stripped 5 bases from V and 7 bases from J, with 11 bases between. CDR3 amino acids: CASSWALNEAFF. The DNA for the CDR3 is TGTGCCAGCTCATGGGCACTCAATGAAGCTTTCTTT.

The V and J genes are TRBV11-3 and TRBJ1-1; 7 positions agree with TRBD1. V lost 1 base and J lost 1; bases outside the gene matches: 6. Germline assignment: CDR1 SGHNT and CDR2 YENEEA. The CDR3 length is 16 residues. Written as DNA, the CDR3 is TGTGCCAGCAGCTTAGGGGCGGACAGGCCGAACACTGAAGCTTTCTTT. As protein: CASSLGADRPNTEAFF.

The chain has TRBV5-1 and TRBJ2-7; 9 positions agree with TRBD2. V lost 4 bases and J lost 1; bases outside the gene matches: 18. The CDR3 runs 19 residues. CDR1 and CDR2 (germline): SGHRS, YFSETQ. CDR3 sequence reads: CASSHGWGSGGSRSYEQYF. The CDR3 nucleotides are TGCGCCAGCAGCCACGGTTGGGGAAGCGGGGGGTCGCGATCCTACGAGCAGTACTTC.

This sequence joins TRBV5-1 and TRBJ1-1; 8 bases match TRBD1. V dropped 0 bases and J dropped 8; count of bases not matched to a gene: 9. The germline CDR1 and CDR2 sequences are SGHRS and YFSETQ. The CDR3 length is 15 residues. The CDR3 loop is CASSLAPRGPAEAFF. The CDR3 bases are TGCGCCAGCAGCTTGGCACCCAGGGGGCCCGCGGAAGCTTTCTTT. Drawing the rest from reference TRBV5-1 and TRBJ1-1, the complete variable domain is KAGVTQTPRYLIKTRGQQVTLSCSPISGHRSVSWYQQTPGQGLQFLFEYFSETQRNKGNFPGRFSGRQFSNSRSEMNVSTLELGDSALYLCASSLAPRGPAEAFFGQGTRLTVV.

CDR3 DNA sequence: TGTGCCAGCAGCAACATCCCGGGACAGGGCGGCGAGCAGTACTTC. This translates into CASSNIPGQGGEQYF. The rearrangement links TRBV7-2 to TRBJ2-7, with 9 bases lining up with TRBD1. The CDR3 contains 15 residues. Germline V gene lookup returns CDR1 SGHTA and CDR2 FQGNSA. V lost 5 bases, J lost 6 bases, and 11 bases stayed unmatched.

The rearrangement links TRBV5-1 to TRBJ1-2; no clear D. V lost 2 bases, J lost 5 bases, and 10 bases lay in between. The germline V gene encodes CDR1 SGHRS and CDR2 YFSETQ. This CDR3 is 13 amino acids long. CDR3 DNA sequence: TGCGCCAGCAGCTTAACCGCACTGTATGGCTACACCTTC. It yields the protein CASSLTALYGYTF.